This T cell receptor (beta chain) was identified during a study of T cell responses to AZD1222 COVID-19 vaccine. Assay: immunoSEQ multiplex PCR; the TCRdb copy retains only in-frame clones and omits some. Seen here are under 45,000 clones, 88% observed once, and the top ten hold 20% to 30%. Germline loops: CDR1 MNHEY, CDR2 SVGAGI. V was cut by 5 bases and J by 3 bases, with 14 bases left in between. The CDR3 sequence is 14 residues long. V usage is TRBV6-5 and J usage is TRBJ2-7; D not certain. The TCR was taken from an adult who received the MenACWY meningococcal vaccine as a control. This material consisted of peripheral blood, taken 28 days after the second dose of the MenACWY control vaccine. The CDR3 spells CASSPLRVSYEQYF. Written as DNA, the CDR3 is TGTGCCAGCAGTCCCCTCCGCGTGAGCTACGAGCAGTACTTC.